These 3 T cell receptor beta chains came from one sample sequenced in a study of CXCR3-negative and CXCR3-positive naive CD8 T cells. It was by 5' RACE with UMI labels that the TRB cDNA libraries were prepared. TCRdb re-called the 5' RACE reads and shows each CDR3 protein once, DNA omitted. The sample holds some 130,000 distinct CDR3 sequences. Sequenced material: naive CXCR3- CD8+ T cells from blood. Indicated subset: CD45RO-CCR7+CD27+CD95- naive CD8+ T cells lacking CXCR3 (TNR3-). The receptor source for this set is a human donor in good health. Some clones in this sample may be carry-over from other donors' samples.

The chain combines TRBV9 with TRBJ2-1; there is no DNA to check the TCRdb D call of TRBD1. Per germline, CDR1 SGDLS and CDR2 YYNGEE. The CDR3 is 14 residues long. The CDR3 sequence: CASSVTDRINEQFF.

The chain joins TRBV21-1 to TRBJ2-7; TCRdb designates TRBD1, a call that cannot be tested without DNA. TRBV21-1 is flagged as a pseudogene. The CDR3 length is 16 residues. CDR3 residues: CASSKPRHGTSYEQYF.

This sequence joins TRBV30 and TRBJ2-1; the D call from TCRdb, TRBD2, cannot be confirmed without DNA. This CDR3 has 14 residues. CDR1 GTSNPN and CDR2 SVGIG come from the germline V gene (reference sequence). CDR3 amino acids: CAWSLARGGDEQFF. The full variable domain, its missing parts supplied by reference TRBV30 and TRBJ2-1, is SQTIHQWPATLVQPVGSPLSLECTVEGTSNPNLYWYRQAAGRGLQLLFYSVGIGQISSEVPQNLSASRPQDRQFILSSKKLLLSDSGFYLCAWSLARGGDEQFFGPGTRLTVL.